The 2 T cell receptor beta chains presented below share a single source sample, sequenced in a study of glioma-infiltrating T cells after dendritic cell vaccination. Measured with immunoSEQ multiplex PCR; TCRdb has only the in-frame clones, and not every one. The sample shows 90,000 to 140,000 clones, 90% of them seen only once. Time point meaning: after dendritic cell vaccination, including at tumor progression/relapse. Sequences were derived from blood, sampled after dendritic cell vaccination. The receptor set was obtained from a human donor with glioblastoma.

V is TRBV7-9 and J is TRBJ2-1; D possibly corresponds to TRBD2 (5 bases). The CDR3 extends over 15 amino acids. Between the trimmed V and J ends, which lost 10 bases and 0 bases, there was a span of 16 bases. Germline V gene lookup returns CDR1 SEHNR and CDR2 FQNEAQ (reference sequence). This CDR3 is CATTPGSPSYNEQFF. DNA for the CDR3: TGTGCCACCACCCCGGGGAGTCCCTCCTACAATGAGCAGTTCTTC.

The chain recombines TRBV5-1 with TRBJ2-7; TRBD2 aligns across 14 bases. CDR1 is SGHRS and CDR2 is YFSETQ in the germline V gene. The CDR3 spans 14 residues. V trimming: 4 bases; J trimming: 5 bases; junction bases outside the gene matches: 2. DNA for the CDR3: TGCGCCAGCAGCGGGACTAGCGGGAGAAACGAGCAGTACTTC. Translation: CASSGTSGRNEQYF.